Presented here are 23 T cell receptor beta chains from one specimen sequenced in a study of blood T cell repertoires in COVID-19. The repertoire was sequenced with immunoSEQ multiplex PCR; TCRdb's copy has only in-frame clones and lacks some. The data show hundreds of thousands of clones, roughly 87% seen once. Sample: PBMCs or T cells enriched from blood (not recorded which). The receptors come from a woman under 40 who had recovered from COVID-19.

The chain has TRBV6-5 and TRBJ1-2; 8 bases agree with TRBD1. The V gene's germline CDR1 is MNHEY and CDR2 SVGAGI. The trim removed 5 bases at V and 2 bases at J, leaving 7 bases unmatched. The CDR3 consists of 15 residues. The CDR3 DNA sequence: TGTGCCAGCAGTAGCCCCCAGGGGGCCAACTATGGCTACACCTTC. The encoded protein is CASSSPQGANYGYTF.

This chain joins TRBV5-1 and TRBJ1-4; D gene uncertain. V was trimmed by 5 bases and J by 5 bases, leaving 10 bases between them. This CDR3 spans 13 amino acids. Germline V gene lookup returns CDR1 SGHRS and CDR2 YFSETQ. This chain's CDR3 is CASSIYSNEKLFF. CDR3 coding DNA: TGCGCCAGCAGTATTTACAGCAATGAAAAACTGTTTTTT.

The chain is built from TRBV7-8 and TRBJ2-5, with TRBD1 matching 9 bases. Germline V lookup: CDR1 SGHVS, CDR2 FQNEAQ. The junction had 1 base not matched to a gene; V was cut back by 3 bases and J by 2 bases. CDR3 length: 14 amino acids. Here the CDR3 reads CASSLTGGQETQYF. For the CDR3, the DNA is TGTGCCAGCAGCTTGACAGGGGGACAAGAGACCCAGTACTTC. The variable domain in full, with the rest retrieved from reference TRBV7-8 and TRBJ2-5, is GAGVSQSPRYKVAKRGQDVALRCDPISGHVSLFWYQQALGQGPEFLTYFQNEAQLDKSGLPSDRFFAERPEGSVSTLKIQRTQQEDSAVYLCASSLTGGQETQYFGPGTRLLVL.

The chain recombines TRBV5-1 with TRBJ1-2; possibly TRBD1 for D (6 bases). The V and J ends lost 0 bases and 0 bases respectively, with 12 bases between them. This CDR3 is built from 16 residues. CDR1 is SGHRS and CDR2 is YFSETQ in the germline V gene. The DNA for the CDR3 is TGCGCCAGCAGCTTGGCCGGGGACATAGCTAACTATGGCTACACCTTC. Amino acids: CASSLAGDIANYGYTF.

This clone has a handful of counts. V is TRBV5-6 and J is TRBJ1-2, with 7 bases matching TRBD1. CDR1 SGHDT and CDR2 YYEEEE come from the germline V gene. The CDR3 is made up of 15 amino acids. V trimming: 4 bases; J trimming: 7 bases; junction bases outside the gene matches: 13. The CDR3 bases are TGTGCCAGCAGCAAAATATCGACAGGGCGACGTGGCTACACCTTC. It translates to CASSKISTGRRGYTF.

This clone was seen only a few times. V gene TRBV5-1 combines with J gene TRBJ1-1; D is undetermined. V lost 0 bases, J lost 4 bases, and 10 bases lay in between. Looked up from germline, CDR1 is SGHRS and CDR2 is YFSETQ. The CDR3 is 14 amino acids. CDR3 amino acids: CASSLEPDGTEAFF. CDR3 bases: TGCGCCAGCAGCTTGGAGCCTGATGGCACTGAAGCTTTCTTT.

The rearrangement links TRBV28 to TRBJ1-3, with TRBD1 matching 8 bases. The CDR3 is 17 residues long. V lost 3 bases, J lost 0 bases, and 7 bases stayed unmatched. Germline values: CDR1 MDHEN, CDR2 SYDVKM. CDR3 loop: CASSFVGTGSSGNTIYF. CDR3 sequence (DNA): TGTGCCAGCAGTTTTGTAGGGACAGGAAGCTCTGGAAACACCATATATTTT.

V usage is TRBV6-5 and J usage is TRBJ1-3; TRBD1 agrees at 7 bases. In germline, CDR1 is MNHEY, CDR2 SVGAGI. V lost 3 bases and J lost 4; bases outside the gene matches: 9. CDR3 length: 16 amino acids. For the CDR3, the DNA is TGTGCCAGCAGTTATTCGGTGGGACAGAGCGGAAACACCATATATTTT. Protein sequence: CASSYSVGQSGNTIYF.

The chain links TRBV10-3 to TRBJ1-3, with 9 bases lining up with TRBD1. With 7 bases clipped from V and 2 bases from J, the junction kept 15 bases outside the gene matches. The CDR3 is made up of 18 amino acids. Germline assignment: CDR1 ENHRY and CDR2 SYGVKD. The CDR3 nucleotides read TGTGCCATCAACCCAGGGACAGGGAGATTGTACCCTGGAAACACCATATATTTT. Translating gives CAINPGTGRLYPGNTIYF.

The rearrangement uses TRBV18 and TRBJ2-1, with 7 bases fitting TRBD2. Germline V lookup: CDR1 KGHSH, CDR2 LQKENI. Trimming at V came to 1 base and at J to 1 base, leaving 7 bases not matched to a gene. CDR3 length: 17 residues. CDR3 nucleotide sequence: TGTGCCAGCTCACCACGGAACAGCGGGGTATCCTACAATGAGCAGTTCTTC. It codes for CASSPRNSGVSYNEQFF.

V gene TRBV5-6 combines with J gene TRBJ1-2, with D possibly matching TRBD1 (5 bases). CDR1 and CDR2 from the germline V gene are SGHDT and YYEEEE. V was clipped by 4 bases and J by 4 bases, with 17 bases between them. There are 15 residues in the CDR3. The CDR3 DNA is TGTGCCAGCAGCCCCGCACGTCCAGGGATCTATGGCTACACCTTC. Translating it yields CASSPARPGIYGYTF.

This clone was detected once. The rearrangement links TRBV7-2 to TRBJ2-1; D uncertain. Per germline, CDR1 SGHTA and CDR2 FQGNSA. This CDR3 is 15 amino acids long. V was shortened by 7 bases and J by 2 bases, with 15 bases between the two germline ends. CDR3 coding DNA: TGTGCCAGCACCCCCGGCGGCGGTGCCTACAATGAGCAGTTCTTC. Residues: CASTPGGGAYNEQFF.

This chain uses TRBV13 with TRBJ2-1, with a tentative D call TRBD2 (6 bases). Trimming removed 6 bases at V and 4 bases at J, with 22 bases between. This CDR3 comprises 17 residues. Per the germline V gene, CDR1 is PRHDT and CDR2 is FYEKMQ (reference sequence). CDR3 sequence reads: CASRRLRRDFDYNEQFF. Here the CDR3 DNA reads TGTGCCAGCAGGAGATTACGCCGGGACTTTGATTACAATGAGCAGTTCTTC.

This chain joins TRBV5-1 and TRBJ2-7; 12 bases match TRBD2. Germline loops: CDR1 SGHRS, CDR2 YFSETQ. V trimming: 1 base; J trimming: 7 bases; junction bases outside the gene matches: 15. CDR3 length: 18 amino acids. The CDR3 sequence: CASSLTGTLAGGPWEQYF. The CDR3 nucleotides read TGCGCCAGCAGCTTGACGGGTACTCTAGCGGGGGGGCCGTGGGAGCAGTACTTC. Using reference TRBV5-1 and TRBJ2-7 for the parts outside the CDR3, the full variable domain is KAGVTQTPRYLIKTRGQQVTLSCSPISGHRSVSWYQQTPGQGLQFLFEYFSETQRNKGNFPGRFSGRQFSNSRSEMNVSTLELGDSALYLCASSLTGTLAGGPWEQYFGPGTRLTVT.

V gene TRBV5-4 combines with J gene TRBJ2-5; D remains unclear. Per germline, CDR1 SGHNT and CDR2 YYREEE (reference sequence). The ends were cut back, 3 bases at V and 1 base at J, with 13 bases in the middle. The CDR3 covers 15 residues. The CDR3 sequence is CASSSGGVRQETQYF. For the CDR3, the DNA is TGTGCCAGCAGCTCCGGCGGCGTACGCCAAGAGACCCAGTACTTC.

The gene calls are TRBV6-6 and TRBJ1-2, with TRBD1 matching 7 bases. Germline V gene sequence: CDR1 MNHNY, CDR2 SVGAGI (reference sequence). The CDR3 has 13 residues. Trimming removed 4 bases from V and 6 bases from J; junction bases left unmatched: 5. The CDR3 DNA sequence: TGTGCCAGCAGTTCCGGGACAGTTAATGGCTACACCTTC. Protein sequence: CASSSGTVNGYTF.

A single count supports this clone. V is TRBV5-4 and J is TRBJ1-6; the match to TRBD1 covers 11 bases. The CDR3 is 15 residues long. The germline gives CDR1 SGHNT, CDR2 YYREEE (reference sequence). With 4 bases clipped from V and 8 bases from J, the junction kept 5 bases outside the gene matches. In DNA form, the CDR3 reads TGTGCCAGCAGCGTGGACAGGGGGCATCATTCACCCCTCCACTTT. Its translation: CASSVDRGHHSPLHF.

This rearrangement joins TRBV27 to TRBJ2-7; D gene uncertain. CDR1 MNHEY and CDR2 SMNVEV come from the germline V gene (reference sequence). This CDR3 has 13 residues. V was clipped by 5 bases and J by 2 bases, with 10 bases between them. CDR3 residues: CASSLQNPYEQYF. CDR3 nucleotides: TGTGCCAGCAGTCTACAGAATCCCTACGAGCAGTACTTC.

This chain connects TRBV10-3 to TRBJ2-3; D is unresolved. V was trimmed by 10 bases and J by 9 bases, leaving 23 bases between them. Germline CDR1 reads ENHRY; CDR2 reads SYGVKD. The CDR3 is made up of 14 amino acids. The CDR3 reads CATDTPDLDSTQYF. CDR3 DNA: TGTGCCACCGACACCCCAGACCTGGATTCGACGCAGTATTTT.

The chain carries TRBV27 and TRBJ2-7, with 9 bases identical to TRBD2. Germline values: CDR1 MNHEY, CDR2 SMNVEV (reference sequence). V lost 4 bases to trimming and J lost 3 bases; unmatched junction nucleotides: 7. This CDR3 contains 15 residues. CDR3 loop: CASSSAGLAFYEQYF. The CDR3 coding sequence is TGTGCCAGCAGTTCCGCGGGACTAGCTTTCTACGAGCAGTACTTC.

This clone has just a few counts. The rearrangement joins TRBV5-1 to TRBJ2-5, with TRBD1 identical over 7 bases. The germline gives CDR1 SGHRS, CDR2 YFSETQ. The junction had 4 bases not matched to a gene; V was cut back by 7 bases and J by 1 base. The CDR3 spans 13 residues. Here the CDR3 DNA reads TGCGCCAGCTTAGGGGACAGCCAAGAGACCCAGTACTTC. Residues: CASLGDSQETQYF.

This chain links TRBV9 with TRBJ2-7; weak D call: TRBD1 (6 bases). CDR3 size: 14 residues. The V end lost 0 bases, the J end lost 1 base, and 8 bases lay between the germline ends. CDR1 SGDLS and CDR2 YYNGEE come from the germline V gene. DNA of the CDR3: TGTGCCAGCAGCGTAGCCGGACAGTCCTACGAGCAGTACTTC. It specifies CASSVAGQSYEQYF. The full variable domain, with the rest looked up from reference TRBV9 and TRBJ2-7, is DSGVTQTPKHLITATGQRVTLRCSPRSGDLSVYWYQQSLDQGLQFLIQYYNGEERAKGNILERFSAQQFPDLHSELNLSSLELGDSALYFCASSVAGQSYEQYFGPGTRLTVT.

The gene calls are TRBV2 and TRBJ2-3; D is undetermined. This CDR3 is 12 amino acids long. The V gene's germline CDR1 is SNHLY and CDR2 FYNNEI. V lost 5 bases to trimming and J lost 0 bases, with 3 bases between them. The CDR3 DNA reads as TGTGCCAGCAGTCCTAGCACAGATACGCAGTATTTT. It is translated as CASSPSTDTQYF.